Each of the 15 T cell receptor beta chains below was sequenced from the same sample in a study of neurological immune-mediated disorders. TCRdb redid the calling of the 5' RACE reads with MiXCR, one entry per CDR3 protein. The sample has 35,000 to 50,000 distinct CDR3 sequences, over 2% seen once. The sequencing input was PBMCs. The receptors originated from a man aged 50 or older with multiple sclerosis.

In its sample, this clonotype was seen many times. The V gene is TRBV3-1, the J gene TRBJ2-2; 9 nucleotides agree with TRBD1. Looked up from germline, CDR1 is LGHDT and CDR2 is YNNKEL (reference sequence). The CDR3 runs 18 residues. V shed 2 bases and J 2 bases; nucleotides not matched to a gene: 9. This chain's CDR3 is CASSQTKGTGINTGELFF. The CDR3 DNA is TGTGCCAGCAGCCAAACTAAAGGGACAGGGATAAACACCGGGGAGCTGTTTTTT.

By frequency in the sample, this clonotype is large. The chain has TRBV29-1 and TRBJ1-1; D call uncertain. Germline V gene sequence: CDR1 SQVTM, CDR2 ANQGSEA. The CDR3 has 17 residues. The V gene lost 0 bases and the J gene lost 5 bases, with 22 bases spanning the gap. DNA of the CDR3: TGCAGCGTTGAAGATAGGAGGGCATCGGGAGTGTGGACTGAAGCTTTCTTT. Translated, it gives CSVEDRRASGVWTEAFF.

In this sample, this clonotype turned up many times. V usage is TRBV6-5 and J usage is TRBJ1-4; TRBD1 might be the D (5 bases). Between the trimmed V and J ends, which lost 7 bases and 5 bases, there was a span of 14 bases. CDR1 and CDR2 (germline): MNHEY, SVGAGI. This CDR3 has 14 amino acids. CDR3 sequence: CASTPLGVNEKLFF. In nucleotides, the CDR3 is TGTGCCAGCACCCCGCTGGGGGTAAATGAAAAACTGTTTTTT.

This clonotype was seen a handful of times. The gene calls are TRBV5-4 and TRBJ2-7; 8 bases agree with TRBD1. This CDR3 is 16 amino acids long. V trimming: 0 bases; J trimming: 7 bases; junction bases outside the gene matches: 12. Germline CDR1 and CDR2: SGHNT and YYREEE (reference sequence). The CDR3 DNA is TGTGCCAGCAGCTTGGCCGTGGACAGGGTTACGGAAGAGCAGTACTTC. Its protein is CASSLAVDRVTEEQYF.

This clonotype occurred many times. The chain joins TRBV7-8 to TRBJ1-5; the D gene is possibly TRBD1 (5 bases). CDR1 and CDR2 from the germline V gene are SGHVS and FQNEAQ. Trimming took off 5 bases at V and 2 bases at J, with 10 bases between the two ends. The CDR3 consists of 14 residues. The CDR3 is CASSTPTGNQPQHF. The CDR3 nucleotides are TGTGCCAGCAGCACACCGACAGGCAATCAGCCCCAGCATTTT.

This clonotype was seen many times. This chain connects TRBV4-2 to TRBJ2-1, with D unclear. CDR1 and CDR2 (germline): LGHNA, YNFKEQ. Deletions cut 1 base from V and 6 bases from J, with 16 bases between. The CDR3 runs 16 residues. The DNA of the CDR3 is TGTGCCAGCAGCCAAGTGTATCCAAGTGTTGTCAATGAGCAGTTCTTC. Its translation: CASSQVYPSVVNEQFF.

This clonotype was counted at least ten times. The chain joins TRBV7-3 to TRBJ1-1; D unresolved. The CDR3 totals 14 residues. Germline CDR1 is SGHTA and CDR2 is FQGTGA. V lost 1 base and J 4 bases, leaving 10 bases between the germline ends. Written as DNA, the CDR3 is TGTGCCAGCAGCTTAATTCACCCGAGCACTGAAGCTTTCTTT. It specifies CASSLIHPSTEAFF.

Many counts were recorded for this clonotype. The CDR3 spells CASSVRVGNQPQHF. CDR3 nucleotide sequence: TGTGCCAGCAGCGTAAGGGTCGGCAATCAGCCCCAGCATTTT. V and J are TRBV9 and TRBJ1-5; D remains ambiguous. The CDR3 length is 14 residues. In germline, CDR1 is SGDLS, CDR2 YYNGEE. V dropped 1 base and J dropped 2 bases, with 7 bases sitting between them.

In its sample, this clonotype was seen many times. V is TRBV5-6 and J is TRBJ1-1, with 7 bases that match TRBD1. The germline CDR1 and CDR2 sequences are SGHDT and YYEEEE. The junction had 8 bases not matched to a gene; V was cut back by 6 bases and J by 0 bases. This CDR3 has 15 amino acids. In nucleotides, the CDR3 is TGTGCCAGCACCTCGACAGGGCTCATGAACACTGAAGCTTTCTTT. It translates to CASTSTGLMNTEAFF.

In this sample, this clonotype turned up many times. The chain employs TRBV5-1 and TRBJ2-2, with D perhaps matching TRBD1 (6 bases). This CDR3 region has 15 residues. The V end lost 0 bases, the J end lost 4 bases, and 10 bases lay between the germline ends. CDR1 and CDR2 from the germline V gene are SGHRS and YFSETQ. DNA of the CDR3: TGCGCCAGCAGCTTGGCCGGGACACCCACCGGGGAGCTGTTTTTT. This encodes CASSLAGTPTGELFF.

Many counts were recorded for this clonotype. The V and J genes are TRBV7-9 and TRBJ1-1, with a tentative D call TRBD1 (5 bases). Germline lookup yields CDR1 SEHNR and CDR2 FQNEAQ (reference sequence). The CDR3 has 14 amino acids. V was cut by 0 bases and J by 4 bases, with 9 bases left in between. The chain's CDR3 is CASSLAVGGTEAFF. The DNA for the CDR3 is TGTGCCAGCAGCTTAGCAGTCGGGGGCACTGAAGCTTTCTTT.

This clonotype was counted ten times or more. The chain uses TRBV7-2 and TRBJ1-5; D uncertain. CDR3 length: 16 residues. In germline, CDR1 is SGHTA, CDR2 FQGNSA. V was shortened by 2 bases and J by 4 bases, with 15 bases between the two germline ends. The CDR3, as DNA: TGTGCCAGCAGCTTATCATCTGGCGGTGGGAATCAGCCCCAGCATTTT. Translating gives CASSLSSGGGNQPQHF. Using reference TRBV7-2 and TRBJ1-5 for the parts outside the CDR3, the full variable domain is GAGVSQSPSNKVTEKGKDVELRCDPISGHTALYWYRQSLGQGLEFLIYFQGNSAPDKSGLPSDRFSAERTGGSVSTLTIQRTQQEDSAVYLCASSLSSGGGNQPQHFGDGTRLSIL.

The table lists this clonotype with many counts. The rearrangement links TRBV18 to TRBJ1-4, with TRBD1 matching over 7 bases. The ends lost 4 bases at V and 6 bases at J; junction bases unmatched: 2. The length of the CDR3 is 13 residues. CDR1 is KGHSH and CDR2 is LQKENI in the germline V gene. The CDR3 protein is CASSQGAHEKLFF. The CDR3 DNA reads as TGTGCCAGCTCACAGGGGGCCCATGAAAAACTGTTTTTT.

Details on this clonotype: Since no conserved phenylalanine or tryptophan closes the CDR3, a read error is the likely cause. CDR3 in DNA: TGTGCCAGCAGCTTAGATTTCACAGATACGCAGTATAAT. It specifies CASSLDFTDTQYN. This chain joins TRBV7-2 and TRBJ2-3; D gene uncertain. The CDR3 sequence is 13 residues long. V lost 1 base and J 2 bases, leaving 4 bases between the germline ends. Germline assignment: CDR1 SGHTA and CDR2 FQGNSA.

This clonotype was seen ten or more times. V usage is TRBV19 and J usage is TRBJ1-5, with a tentative D call TRBD1 (5 bases). Germline lookup yields CDR1 LNHDA and CDR2 SQIVND (reference sequence). This CDR3 has 14 amino acids. V lost 3 bases and J lost 6, with 12 bases in between. CDR3 in amino acids: CASSIFGAAQPQHF. The CDR3 DNA reads as TGTGCCAGTAGTATTTTCGGGGCGGCTCAGCCCCAGCATTTT.